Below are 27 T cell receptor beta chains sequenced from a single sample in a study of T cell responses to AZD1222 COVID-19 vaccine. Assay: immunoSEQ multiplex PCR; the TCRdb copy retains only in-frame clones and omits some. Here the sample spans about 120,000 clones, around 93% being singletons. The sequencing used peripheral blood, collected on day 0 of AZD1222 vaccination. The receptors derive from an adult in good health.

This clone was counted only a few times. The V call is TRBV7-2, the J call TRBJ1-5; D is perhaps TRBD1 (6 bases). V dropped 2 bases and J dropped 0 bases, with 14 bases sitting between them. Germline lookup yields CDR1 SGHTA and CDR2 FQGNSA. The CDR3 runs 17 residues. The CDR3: CASSLRDNSNSNQPQHF. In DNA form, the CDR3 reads TGTGCCAGCAGCTTAAGGGACAACTCCAATAGCAATCAGCCCCAGCATTTT.

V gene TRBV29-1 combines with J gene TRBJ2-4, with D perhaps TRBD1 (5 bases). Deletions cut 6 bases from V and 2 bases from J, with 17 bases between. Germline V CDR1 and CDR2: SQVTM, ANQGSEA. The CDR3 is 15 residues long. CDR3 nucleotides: TGCAGCGTGGTGGGCAGGGATGAACCCAAAAACATTCAGTACTTC. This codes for CSVVGRDEPKNIQYF.

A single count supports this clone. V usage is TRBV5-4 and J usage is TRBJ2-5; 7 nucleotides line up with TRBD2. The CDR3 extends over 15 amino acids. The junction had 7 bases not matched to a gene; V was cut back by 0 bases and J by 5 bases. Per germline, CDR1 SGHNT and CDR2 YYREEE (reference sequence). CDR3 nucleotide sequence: TGTGCCAGCAGCTTGGGAGTAGGGAGGGTGGAGACCCAGTACTTC. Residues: CASSLGVGRVETQYF. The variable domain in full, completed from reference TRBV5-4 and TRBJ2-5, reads ETGVTQSPTHLIKTRGQQVTLRCSSQSGHNTVSWYQQALGQGPQFIFQYYREEENGRGNFPPRFSGLQFPNYSSELNVNALELDDSALYLCASSLGVGRVETQYFGPGTRLLVL.

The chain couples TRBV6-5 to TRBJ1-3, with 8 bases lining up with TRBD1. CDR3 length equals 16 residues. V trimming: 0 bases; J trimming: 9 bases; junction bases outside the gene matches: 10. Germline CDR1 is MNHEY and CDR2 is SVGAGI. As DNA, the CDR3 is TGTGCCAGCAGTTACTCAGGTGGACAGGGCTTGGGCACCATATATTTT. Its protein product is CASSYSGGQGLGTIYF.

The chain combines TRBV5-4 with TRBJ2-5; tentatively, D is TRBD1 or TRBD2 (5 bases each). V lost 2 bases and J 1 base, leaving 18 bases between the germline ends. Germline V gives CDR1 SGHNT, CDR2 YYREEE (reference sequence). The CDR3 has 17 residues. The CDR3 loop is CASSLKGRGDRQETQYF. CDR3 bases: TGTGCCAGCAGCTTAAAGGGACGCGGAGACCGCCAAGAGACCCAGTACTTC.

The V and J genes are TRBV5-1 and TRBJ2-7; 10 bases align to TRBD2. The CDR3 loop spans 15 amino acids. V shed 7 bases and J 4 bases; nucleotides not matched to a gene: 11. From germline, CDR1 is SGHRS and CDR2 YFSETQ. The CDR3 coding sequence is TGCGCCAGCCAATTATCCCCACTAGCGGGGTACGAGCAGTACTTC. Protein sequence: CASQLSPLAGYEQYF.

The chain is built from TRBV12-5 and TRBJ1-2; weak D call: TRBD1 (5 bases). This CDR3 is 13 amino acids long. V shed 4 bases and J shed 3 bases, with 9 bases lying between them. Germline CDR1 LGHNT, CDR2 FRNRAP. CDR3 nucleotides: TGTGCTAGTGGTTGGGGGACGGACTATGGCTACACCTTC. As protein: CASGWGTDYGYTF.

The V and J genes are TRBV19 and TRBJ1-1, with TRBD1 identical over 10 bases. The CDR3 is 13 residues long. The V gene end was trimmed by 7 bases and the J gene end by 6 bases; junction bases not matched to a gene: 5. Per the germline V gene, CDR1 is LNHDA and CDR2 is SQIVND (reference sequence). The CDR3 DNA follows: TGTGCCAGTAAGACAGGGGGCAGCGCTGAAGCTTTCTTT. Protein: CASKTGGSAEAFF.

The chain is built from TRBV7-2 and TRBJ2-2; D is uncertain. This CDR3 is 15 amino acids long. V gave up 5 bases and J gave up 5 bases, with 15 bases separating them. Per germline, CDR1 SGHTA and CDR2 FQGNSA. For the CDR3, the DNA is TGTGCCAGCAGCCCCCAAAGCCCTCGGACCGGGGAGCTGTTTTTT. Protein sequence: CASSPQSPRTGELFF.

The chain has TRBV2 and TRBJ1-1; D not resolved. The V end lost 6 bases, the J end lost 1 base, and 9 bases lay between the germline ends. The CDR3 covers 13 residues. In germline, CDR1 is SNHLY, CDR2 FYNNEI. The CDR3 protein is CASRKDGNTEAFF. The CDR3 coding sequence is TGTGCCAGCAGGAAAGACGGGAACACTGAAGCTTTCTTT.

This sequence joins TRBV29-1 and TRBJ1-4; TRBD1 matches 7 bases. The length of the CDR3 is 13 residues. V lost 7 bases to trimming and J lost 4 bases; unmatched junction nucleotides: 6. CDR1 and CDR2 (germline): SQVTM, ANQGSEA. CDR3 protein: CSARTGGNEKLFF. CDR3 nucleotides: TGCAGCGCCCGGACAGGCGGTAATGAAAAACTGTTTTTT.

The DNA of the CDR3 is TGCAGCGTGCAGGGGGCGTCTGGAAACACCATATATTTT. Translating gives CSVQGASGNTIYF. V gene TRBV29-1 combines with J gene TRBJ1-3; 8 positions agree with TRBD1. CDR3 length: 13 amino acids. Germline V gene lookup returns CDR1 SQVTM and CDR2 ANQGSEA. The V gene end was trimmed by 6 bases and the J gene end by 1 base; junction bases not matched to a gene: 2.

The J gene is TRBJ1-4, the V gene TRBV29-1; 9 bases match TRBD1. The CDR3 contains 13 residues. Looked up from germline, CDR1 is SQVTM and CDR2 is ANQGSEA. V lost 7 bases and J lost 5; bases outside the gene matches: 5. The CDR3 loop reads CSAAGTGNEKLFF. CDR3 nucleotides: TGCAGCGCTGCCGGGACAGGGAATGAAAAACTGTTTTTT.

The CDR3 DNA reads TGCGCCAGCAGCTTGGAATTTAATTCACCCCTCCACTTT. Translated, it gives CASSLEFNSPLHF. This chain connects TRBV5-1 to TRBJ1-6; unclear D gene. Germline loops: CDR1 SGHRS, CDR2 YFSETQ. V lost 0 bases and J lost 6, with 4 bases in between. CDR3 length: 13 amino acids.

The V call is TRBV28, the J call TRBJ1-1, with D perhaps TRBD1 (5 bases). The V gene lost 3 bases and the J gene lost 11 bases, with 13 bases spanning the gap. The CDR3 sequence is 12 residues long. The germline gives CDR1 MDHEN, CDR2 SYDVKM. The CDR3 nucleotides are TGTGCCAGCAGTTTGGCAGGGTTTAATGCTTTCTTT. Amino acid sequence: CASSLAGFNAFF.

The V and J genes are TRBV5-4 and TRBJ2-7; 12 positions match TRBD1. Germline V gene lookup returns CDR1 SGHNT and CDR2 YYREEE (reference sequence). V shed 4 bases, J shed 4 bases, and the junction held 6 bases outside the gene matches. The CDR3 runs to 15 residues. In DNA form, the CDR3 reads TGTGCCAGCAGCAATAAGGGACAGGGGGCATACGAGCAGTACTTC. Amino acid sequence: CASSNKGQGAYEQYF.

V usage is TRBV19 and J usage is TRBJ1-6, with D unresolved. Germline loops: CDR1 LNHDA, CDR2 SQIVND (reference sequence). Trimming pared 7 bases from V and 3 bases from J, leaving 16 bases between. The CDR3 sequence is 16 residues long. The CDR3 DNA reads TGTGCCAGTAAGGACGCGGCCTCCCTCTATAATTCACCCCTCCACTTT. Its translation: CASKDAASLYNSPLHF.

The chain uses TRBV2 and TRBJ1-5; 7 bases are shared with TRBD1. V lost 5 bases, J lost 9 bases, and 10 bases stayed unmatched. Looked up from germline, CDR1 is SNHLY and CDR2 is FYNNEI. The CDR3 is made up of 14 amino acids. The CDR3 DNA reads TGTGCCAGCAGTCAAGGACAGGCCGGGAGGCCCCAGCATTTT. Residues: CASSQGQAGRPQHF.

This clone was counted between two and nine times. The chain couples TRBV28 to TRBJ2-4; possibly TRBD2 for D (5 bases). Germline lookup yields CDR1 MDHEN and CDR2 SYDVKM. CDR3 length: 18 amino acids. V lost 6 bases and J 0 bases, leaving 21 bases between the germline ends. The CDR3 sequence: CASRNSRRGPLAKNIQYF. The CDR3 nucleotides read TGTGCCAGCAGAAACAGTAGGAGAGGGCCCCTAGCCAAAAACATTCAGTACTTC.

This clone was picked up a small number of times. The DNA for the CDR3 is TGTGCCAGCAGTTGGGGGGGACCTGCGTACGAGCAGTACTTC. This translates into CASSWGGPAYEQYF. V and J are TRBV6-5 and TRBJ2-7, with 7 bases matching TRBD2. Germline-derived CDR1 and CDR2 are MNHEY and SVGAGI. The V and J ends lost 4 bases and 4 bases, in that order; junction bases with no gene match: 7. This CDR3 is built from 14 residues.

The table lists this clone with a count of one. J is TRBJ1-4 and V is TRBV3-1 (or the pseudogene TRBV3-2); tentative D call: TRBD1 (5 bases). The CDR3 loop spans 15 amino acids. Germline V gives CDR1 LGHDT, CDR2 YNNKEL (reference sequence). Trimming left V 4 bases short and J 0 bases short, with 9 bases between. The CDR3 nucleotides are TGTGCCAGCAGCCCCTACAGGACAACTAATGAAAAACTGTTTTTT. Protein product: CASSPYRTTNEKLFF.

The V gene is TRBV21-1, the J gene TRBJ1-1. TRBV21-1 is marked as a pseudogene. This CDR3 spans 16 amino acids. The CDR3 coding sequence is TGTGCCAGCAGCACTAAACGGGTGATAGCGGACACTGAAGCTTTCTTT. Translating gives CASSTKRVIADTEAFF.

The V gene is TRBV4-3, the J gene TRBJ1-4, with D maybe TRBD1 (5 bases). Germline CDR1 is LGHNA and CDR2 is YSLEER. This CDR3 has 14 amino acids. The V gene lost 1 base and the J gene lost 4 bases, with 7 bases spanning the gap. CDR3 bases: TGCGCCAGCAGCCAAGCAGGGCTTAATGAAAAACTGTTTTTT. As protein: CASSQAGLNEKLFF.

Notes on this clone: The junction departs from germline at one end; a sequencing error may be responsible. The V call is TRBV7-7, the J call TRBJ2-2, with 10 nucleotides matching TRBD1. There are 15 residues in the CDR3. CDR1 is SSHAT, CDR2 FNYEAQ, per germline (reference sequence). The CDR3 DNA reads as TGTGCTAGCAGCTACAGGACAGGGGGGACCGGGGAGCTGTTTTTT. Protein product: CASSYRTGGTGELFF.

The CDR3 sequence is CASSEGAIGEKLFF. The CDR3 nucleotides read TGTGCCAGTAGTGAGGGGGCGATTGGGGAAAAACTGTTTTTT. This sequence joins TRBV19 and TRBJ1-4, with 7 positions matching TRBD1. The V and J ends lost 5 bases and 8 bases, in that order; junction bases with no gene match: 8. In germline, CDR1 is LNHDA, CDR2 SQIVND (reference sequence). This CDR3 spans 14 amino acids.

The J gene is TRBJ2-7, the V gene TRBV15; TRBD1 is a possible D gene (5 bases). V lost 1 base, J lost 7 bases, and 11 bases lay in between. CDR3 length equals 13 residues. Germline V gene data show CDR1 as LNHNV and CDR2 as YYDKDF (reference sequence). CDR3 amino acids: CATSRGRAGEQYF. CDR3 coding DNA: TGTGCCACCAGCAGAGGGAGAGCAGGGGAGCAGTACTTC.

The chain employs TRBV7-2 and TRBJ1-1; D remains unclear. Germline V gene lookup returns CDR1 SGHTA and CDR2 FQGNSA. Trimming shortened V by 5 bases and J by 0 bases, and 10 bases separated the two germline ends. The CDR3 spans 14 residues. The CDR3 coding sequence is TGTGCCAGCAGCGTTGGACGGATGAACACTGAAGCTTTCTTT. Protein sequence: CASSVGRMNTEAFF.